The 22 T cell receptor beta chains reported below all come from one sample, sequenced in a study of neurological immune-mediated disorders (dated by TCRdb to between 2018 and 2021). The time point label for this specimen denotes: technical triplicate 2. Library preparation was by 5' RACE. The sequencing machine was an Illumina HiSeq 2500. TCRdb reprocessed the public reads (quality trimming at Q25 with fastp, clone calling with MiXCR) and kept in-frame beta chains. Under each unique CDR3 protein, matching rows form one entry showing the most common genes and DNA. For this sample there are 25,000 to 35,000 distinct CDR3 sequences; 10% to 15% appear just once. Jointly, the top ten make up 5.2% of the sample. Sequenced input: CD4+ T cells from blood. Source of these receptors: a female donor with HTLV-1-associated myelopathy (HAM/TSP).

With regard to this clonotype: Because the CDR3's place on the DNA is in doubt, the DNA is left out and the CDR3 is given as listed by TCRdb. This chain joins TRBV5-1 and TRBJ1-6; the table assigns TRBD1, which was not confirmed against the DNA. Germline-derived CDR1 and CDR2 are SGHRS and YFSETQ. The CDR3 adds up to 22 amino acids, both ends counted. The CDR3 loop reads CASSFYICSATDRLGKNSPLHF.

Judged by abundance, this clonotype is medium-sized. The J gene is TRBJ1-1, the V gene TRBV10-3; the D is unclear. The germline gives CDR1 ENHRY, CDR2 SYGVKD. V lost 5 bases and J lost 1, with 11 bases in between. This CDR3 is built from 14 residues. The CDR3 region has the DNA TGTGCCATCAGTACAACGTTATCGAACACTGAAGCTTTCTTT. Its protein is CAISTTLSNTEAFF.

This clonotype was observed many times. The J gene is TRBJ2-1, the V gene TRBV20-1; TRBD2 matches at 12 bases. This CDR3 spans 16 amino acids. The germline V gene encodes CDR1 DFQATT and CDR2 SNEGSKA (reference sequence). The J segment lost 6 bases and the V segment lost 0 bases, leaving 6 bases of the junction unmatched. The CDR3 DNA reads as TGCAGTGCTAGAGATCGCCTAGCGGGGGGGCCCAATGAGCAGTTCTTC. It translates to CSARDRLAGGPNEQFF.

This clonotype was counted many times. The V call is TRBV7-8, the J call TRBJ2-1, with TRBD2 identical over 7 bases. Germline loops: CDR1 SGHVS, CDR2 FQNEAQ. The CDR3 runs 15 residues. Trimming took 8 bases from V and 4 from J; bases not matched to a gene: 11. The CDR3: CASGSGGSSYNEQFF. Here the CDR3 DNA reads TGTGCCAGCGGCTCCGGGGGGAGTTCATACAATGAGCAGTTCTTC.

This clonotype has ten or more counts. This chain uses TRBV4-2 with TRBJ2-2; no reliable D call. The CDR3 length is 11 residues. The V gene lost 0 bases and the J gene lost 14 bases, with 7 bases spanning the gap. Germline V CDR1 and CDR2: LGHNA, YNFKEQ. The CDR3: CASSQDRALFF. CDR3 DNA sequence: TGTGCCAGCAGCCAAGATAGGGCCCTGTTTTTT.

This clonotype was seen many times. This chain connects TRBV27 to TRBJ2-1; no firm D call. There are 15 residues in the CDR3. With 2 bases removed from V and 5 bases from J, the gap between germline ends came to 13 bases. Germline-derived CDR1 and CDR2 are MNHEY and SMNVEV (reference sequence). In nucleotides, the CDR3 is TGTGCCAGCAGTTTAGGGCTATTTTTGAACAATGAGCAGTTCTTC. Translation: CASSLGLFLNNEQFF.

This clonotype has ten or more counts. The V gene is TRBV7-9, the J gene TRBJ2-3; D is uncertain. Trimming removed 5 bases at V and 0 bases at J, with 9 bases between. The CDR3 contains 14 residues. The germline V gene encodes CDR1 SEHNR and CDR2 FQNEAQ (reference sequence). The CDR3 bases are TGTGCCAGCAGCGTGAGTTCTAGCACAGATACGCAGTATTTT. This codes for CASSVSSSTDTQYF.

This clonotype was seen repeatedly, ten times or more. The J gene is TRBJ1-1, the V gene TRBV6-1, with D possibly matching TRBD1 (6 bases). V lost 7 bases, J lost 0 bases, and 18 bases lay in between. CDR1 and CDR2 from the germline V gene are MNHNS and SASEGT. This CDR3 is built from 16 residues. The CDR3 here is CASTLGTGSMNTEAFF. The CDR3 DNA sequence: TGTGCCAGCACCCTCGGAACAGGGTCAATGAACACTGAAGCTTTCTTT.

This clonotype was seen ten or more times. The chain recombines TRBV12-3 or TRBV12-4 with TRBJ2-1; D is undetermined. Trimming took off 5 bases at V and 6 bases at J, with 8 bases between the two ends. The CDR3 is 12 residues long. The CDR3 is CASSRPSNEQFF. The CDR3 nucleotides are TGTGCCAGCAGTCGACCGTCCAATGAGCAGTTCTTC.

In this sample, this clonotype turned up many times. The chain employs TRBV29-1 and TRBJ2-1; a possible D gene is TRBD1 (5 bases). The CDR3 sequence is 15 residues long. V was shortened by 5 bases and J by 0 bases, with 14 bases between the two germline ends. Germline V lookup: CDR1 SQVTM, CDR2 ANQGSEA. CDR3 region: CSVPTGPSSYNEQFF. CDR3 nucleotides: TGCAGCGTTCCCACAGGCCCAAGCTCCTACAATGAGCAGTTCTTC.

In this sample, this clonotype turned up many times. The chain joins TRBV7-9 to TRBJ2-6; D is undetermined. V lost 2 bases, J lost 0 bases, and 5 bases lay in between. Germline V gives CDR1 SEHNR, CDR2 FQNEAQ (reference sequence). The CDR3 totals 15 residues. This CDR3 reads CASSLMASGANVLTF. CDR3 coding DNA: TGTGCCAGCAGCTTAATGGCCTCTGGGGCCAACGTCCTGACTTTC.

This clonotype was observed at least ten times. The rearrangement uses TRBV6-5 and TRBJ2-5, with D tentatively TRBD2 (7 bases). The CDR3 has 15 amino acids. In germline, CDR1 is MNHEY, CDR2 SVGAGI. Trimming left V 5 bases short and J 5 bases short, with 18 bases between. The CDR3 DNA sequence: TGTGCCAGCAGTCTGGGGGGGGGCGTTCTGGAGACCCAGTACTTC. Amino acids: CASSLGGGVLETQYF.

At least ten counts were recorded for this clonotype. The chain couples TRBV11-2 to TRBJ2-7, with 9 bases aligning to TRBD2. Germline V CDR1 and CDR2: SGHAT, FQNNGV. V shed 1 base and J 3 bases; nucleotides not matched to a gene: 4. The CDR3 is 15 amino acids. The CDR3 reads CASSLGLAGFYEQYF. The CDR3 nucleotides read TGTGCCAGCAGCTTAGGCCTAGCGGGGTTCTACGAGCAGTACTTC.

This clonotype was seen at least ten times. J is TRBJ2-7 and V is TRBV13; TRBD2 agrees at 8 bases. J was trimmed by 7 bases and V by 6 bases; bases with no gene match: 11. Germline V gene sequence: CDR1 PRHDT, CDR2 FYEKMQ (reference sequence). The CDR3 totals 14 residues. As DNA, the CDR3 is TGTGCCAGCAGGCCCAGCGGGAGTTCGGCGGAGCAGTACTTC. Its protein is CASRPSGSSAEQYF.

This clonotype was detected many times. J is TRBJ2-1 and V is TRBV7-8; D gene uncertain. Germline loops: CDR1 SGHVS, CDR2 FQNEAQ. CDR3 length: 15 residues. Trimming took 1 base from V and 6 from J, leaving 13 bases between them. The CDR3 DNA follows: TGTGCCAGCAGCTTAGGAACTTCGATCGCCAATGAGCAGTTCTTC. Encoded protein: CASSLGTSIANEQFF.

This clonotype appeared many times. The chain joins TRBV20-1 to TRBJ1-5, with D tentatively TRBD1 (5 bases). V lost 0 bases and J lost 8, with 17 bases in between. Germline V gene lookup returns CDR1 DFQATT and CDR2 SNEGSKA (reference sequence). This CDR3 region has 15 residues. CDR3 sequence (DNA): TGCAGTGCTAGAGATGGCAGGGACTTTGGGAAGCCCCAGCATTTT. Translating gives CSARDGRDFGKPQHF.

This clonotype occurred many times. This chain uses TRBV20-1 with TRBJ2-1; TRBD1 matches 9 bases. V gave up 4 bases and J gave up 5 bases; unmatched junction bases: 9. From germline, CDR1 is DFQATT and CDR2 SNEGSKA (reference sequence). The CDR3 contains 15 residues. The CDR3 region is CSATPGQGTHNEQFF. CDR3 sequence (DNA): TGCAGTGCTACCCCGGGACAGGGTACACACAATGAGCAGTTCTTC.

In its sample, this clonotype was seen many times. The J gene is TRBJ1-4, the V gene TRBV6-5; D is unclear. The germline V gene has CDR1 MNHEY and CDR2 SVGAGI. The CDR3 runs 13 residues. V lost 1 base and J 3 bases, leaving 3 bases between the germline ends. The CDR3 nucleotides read TGTGCCAGCAGTTACTTACCTAATGAAAAACTGTTTTTT. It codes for CASSYLPNEKLFF.

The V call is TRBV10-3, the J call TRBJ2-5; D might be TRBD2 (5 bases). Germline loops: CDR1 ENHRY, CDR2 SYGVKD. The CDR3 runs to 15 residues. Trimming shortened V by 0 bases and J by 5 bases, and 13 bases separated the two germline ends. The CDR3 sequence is CAISESSEGMETQYF. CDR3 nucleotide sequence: TGTGCCATCAGTGAGTCGTCAGAGGGAATGGAGACCCAGTACTTC.

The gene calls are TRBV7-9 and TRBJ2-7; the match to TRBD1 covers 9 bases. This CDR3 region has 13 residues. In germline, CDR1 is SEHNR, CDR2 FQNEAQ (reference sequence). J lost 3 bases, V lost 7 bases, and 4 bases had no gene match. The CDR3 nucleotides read TGTGCCAGCATCACGGACAGGGGCTACGAGCAGTACTTC. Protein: CASITDRGYEQYF.

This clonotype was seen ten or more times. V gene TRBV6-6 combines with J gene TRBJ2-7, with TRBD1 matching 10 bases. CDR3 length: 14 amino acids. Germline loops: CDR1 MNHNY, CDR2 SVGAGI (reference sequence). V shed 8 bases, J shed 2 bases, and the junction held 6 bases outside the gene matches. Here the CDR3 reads CASAGTGETYEQYF. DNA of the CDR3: TGTGCCAGCGCCGGGACAGGGGAAACCTACGAGCAGTACTTC.

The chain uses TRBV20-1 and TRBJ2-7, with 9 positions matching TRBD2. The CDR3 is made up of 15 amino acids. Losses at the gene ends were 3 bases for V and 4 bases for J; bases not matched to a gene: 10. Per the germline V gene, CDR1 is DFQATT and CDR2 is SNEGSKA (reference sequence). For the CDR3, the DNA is TGCAGTGCTAGCAGCTCCGGGACTAGCCAGTACGAGCAGTACTTC. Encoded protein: CSASSSGTSQYEQYF.